This T cell receptor beta chain was captured by sequencing in a study of human T cells and chemical hapten exposure. The overall study: In the roughly 25-week study, patients were dosed weekly with diphenylcyclopropenone on the scalp throughout. Patches with 0.01% DPC went on the upper back, and the tests were read at 6 days. General study findings and limits: Among expanded TCRs, significantly more large CDR3 similarity clusters formed than among controls. Counts of expanded TCRs (at PT1) showed a positive correlation with patch test score.

Remarks on this clonotype: Its antigen remains unknown.

The CDR3 runs 16 residues. Trimming cost V 4 bases and J 4 bases, with 18 bases left between them. Germline V gene sequence: CDR1 LGHNA, CDR2 YNFKEQ. MiXCR, applied by TCRdb to the RACE reads, yields one record per CDR3 protein. The sample has more than 250,000 distinct CDR3 sequences; over 8% are singletons. Specified time point: pre-sensitization, week 0. Sample treatment: therapeutic diphenylcyclopropenone sensitization with weekly scalp DPC. The chain links TRBV4-2 to TRBJ2-3; D perhaps matches TRBD2 (6 bases). The sequencing here drew on whole blood, taken in connection with sensitization to the hapten diphenylcyclopropenone (DPC). This clonotype was obtained from a woman between 40 and 50 years old with alopecia areata. Some clones in this sample may be carry-over from other donors' samples. The CDR3 nucleotides read TGTGCCAGCAGCCCCCATGCGGCGGGAAAAGCAGATACGCAGTATTTT. Translating gives CASSPHAAGKADTQYF.